The rows below give T cell receptor beta chains drawn from one sample of a study of T cell repertoires in cytomegalovirus infection. TCRdb fed the reads into MiXCR, producing one record per CDR3 protein. The sample consists of approximately 290,000 distinct CDR3 sequences, roughly 23% of them appearing once. The source material was PBMCs. These receptor sequences come from a human donor in good health (CMV status not recorded). Some clones in this sample may be carry-over from other donors' samples. CDR3s include the opening cysteine and the closing phenylalanine or tryptophan. Fields, in order: CDR3 DNA, CDR3 protein, CDR3 length, clone size, D gene, V gene, J gene. The D gene is left open where the match is weak. Clone size appears in some rows only: once, few, many, or a class for an expanded clone.

TGTGCCAGCAGTTTATACGGCACGAACACTGAAGCTTTCTTT,CASSLYGTNTEAFF,14,-,-,TRBV28,TRBJ1-1
TGTGCCAGCAGAGAAATTGGACAGGGGGCCTCCTACGAGCAGTACTTC,CASREIGQGASYEQYF,16,few,TRBD1,TRBV5-6,TRBJ2-7
TGTGCCAGCAGACGCAGTTCGGAGAATGAAAAACTGTTTTTT,CASRRSSENEKLFF,14,-,-,TRBV27,TRBJ1-4
TGCGCCAGCAGCTTCCGAGAAGGTTACAATGAGCAGTTCTTC,CASSFREGYNEQFF,14,few,-,TRBV5-1,TRBJ2-1
TGTGCCAGCAGCTTTGGACAGGGTTCGAATGGCTACACCTTC,CASSFGQGSNGYTF,14,many,TRBD1,TRBV7-6,TRBJ1-2
TGTGCCAGCAGTCATCCCAGAGGGACGATGAACACTGAAGCTTTCTTT,CASSHPRGTMNTEAFF,16,many,-,TRBV7-6,TRBJ1-1
TGTGCCAGCAGCTTATATGGGACAGACCGACCATATAATTCACCCCTCCACTTT,CASSLYGTDRPYNSPLHF,18,many,TRBD1,TRBV7-9,TRBJ1-6
TGCAGTGCTAGAGATCTTGGGGAAGCTGAGCAGTTCTTC,CSARDLGEAEQFF,13,many,-,TRBV20-1,TRBJ2-1
TGTGCCAGCAGCAGACCTACCGGGACAGGGGGTCCCGAGCAGTACTTC,CASSRPTGTGGPEQYF,16,-,TRBD1,TRBV28,TRBJ2-7
TGTGCCAGCAGTGTGGCAGAGGAGACTGAAGCTTTCTTT,CASSVAEETEAFF,13,-,-,TRBV2,TRBJ1-1
TGTGCCAGCAGCGGGGGGACAGGACGACAAGAGACCCAGTACTTC,CASSGGTGRQETQYF,15,-,TRBD1,TRBV5-5,TRBJ2-5
TGCAGTGCTAGCCCCGGCACAGGGGAGGGCAATGAGCAGTTCTTC,CSASPGTGEGNEQFF,15,-,-,TRBV20-1,TRBJ2-1
TGTGCCAGCAGCAAAGAGGGACTAGCAGAGAATGAGCAGTTCTTC,CASSKEGLAENEQFF,15,-,TRBD2,TRBV11-2,TRBJ2-1
TGTGCCAGCAGTTTAAAGGGACTAGCGGGAGCCTATGAGCAGTTCTTC,CASSLKGLAGAYEQFF,16,-,TRBD2,TRBV28,TRBJ2-1
TGTGCCAGCAGCATACCCAAGGGGGGACTCAATGAGCAGTTCTTC,CASSIPKGGLNEQFF,15,few,-,TRBV6-2/TRBV6-3,TRBJ2-1
TGTGCCAGCAGCGTAGAGGGACGGCCCAGCTCTGGAAACACCATATATTTT,CASSVEGRPSSGNTIYF,17,few,-,TRBV9,TRBJ1-3
TGTGCCAGCAGCTTTAGGGCTAGCGGGATGGGAGGCAATGAGCAGTTCTTC,CASSFRASGMGGNEQFF,17,many,TRBD2,TRBV7-8,TRBJ2-1
TGTGCCAGCAGCTTAGAACTAGCACATGAGCAGTTCTTC,CASSLELAHEQFF,13,-,-,TRBV7-8,TRBJ2-1
TGTGCCAGCAGTTATAGGAGGGACAGAGACAATGAGCAGTTCTTC,CASSYRRDRDNEQFF,15,few,-,TRBV6-1,TRBJ2-1
TGTGCCAGCAGCTTGGACATTTCTAGCACAGATACGCAGTATTTT,CASSLDISSTDTQYF,15,many,-,TRBV7-2,TRBJ2-3